Listed below are T cell receptor beta chains from one sample, sequenced in a study of blood T cells in healthy people across ages. TCRdb fed the 5' RACE reads into MiXCR, producing one record per CDR3 protein. The data show 850,000 to 950,000 distinct CDR3 sequences, less than 35% seen once. Sequenced material: blood. These receptors came from a woman aged 80 or over in good health. Both conserved end residues are trimmed from each CDR3. Fields, in order: V gene, J gene, CDR3 protein.

v_call: TRBV7-8
j_call: TRBJ1-2
cdr3_aa: ASSLGGQGLGYT

v_call: TRBV28
j_call: TRBJ2-3
cdr3_aa: ASSRSGGTDTQY

v_call: TRBV7-9
j_call: TRBJ2-3
cdr3_aa: ASSLASGSSTDMQY

v_call: TRBV29-1
j_call: TRBJ1-1
cdr3_aa: SEGRRAEAF

v_call: TRBV12-3/TRBV12-4
j_call: TRBJ2-3
cdr3_aa: ASSGTSGRTDTQY

v_call: TRBV4-3
j_call: TRBJ1-4
cdr3_aa: ASSQVGQGREKLF

v_call: TRBV12-3/TRBV12-4
j_call: TRBJ2-7
cdr3_aa: ASTLDYQLHEQY

v_call: TRBV28
j_call: TRBJ2-7
cdr3_aa: ASSLALPGFSYEQY

v_call: TRBV11-2
j_call: NA
cdr3_aa: ASSPSGTANNEQY

v_call: TRBV20-1
j_call: TRBJ2-7
cdr3_aa: RPSGGPSYEQY

v_call: TRBV30
j_call: TRBJ1-1
cdr3_aa: ACIVPGGTEAF

v_call: TRBV12-3/TRBV12-4
j_call: TRBJ1-1
cdr3_aa: ASSLRGQNTEAF

v_call: TRBV20-1
j_call: TRBJ1-5
cdr3_aa: RVVGINQPQH

v_call: TRBV6-1
j_call: TRBJ2-1
cdr3_aa: ASSDRADGGGVKNIQF

v_call: TRBV10-3
j_call: TRBJ2-1
cdr3_aa: AISGIRGRYNEQF

v_call: TRBV5-6
j_call: TRBJ2-7
cdr3_aa: ASRTVGTGYYEQY

v_call: TRBV7-2
j_call: TRBJ2-5
cdr3_aa: ASSPSPGGPQETQY

v_call: TRBV11-2
j_call: TRBJ1-5
cdr3_aa: ASSLDLAGNQPQH

v_call: TRBV24-1
j_call: TRBJ2-3
cdr3_aa: ATGDTDTQY

v_call: TRBV4-3
j_call: TRBJ2-3
cdr3_aa: ASSLRQSRTDTQY

v_call: TRBV12-3/TRBV12-4
j_call: TRBJ2-1
cdr3_aa: AGSGTGGYSEQF

v_call: TRBV5-1
j_call: TRBJ1-4
cdr3_aa: ASSTTGTNEKLF

v_call: TRBV18
j_call: TRBJ2-1
cdr3_aa: AGSPRLAGTYNEQF

v_call: TRBV29-1
j_call: TRBJ1-1
cdr3_aa: SVQNMNTEAF

v_call: TRBV14
j_call: TRBJ2-5
cdr3_aa: ASSQTSGGTSRETQY

v_call: TRBV10-2
j_call: TRBJ1-1
cdr3_aa: ASSDSPVYRGLDENTEAF

v_call: TRBV27
j_call: TRBJ1-2
cdr3_aa: ASSLSRGRYGYT

v_call: TRBV20-1
j_call: TRBJ1-6
cdr3_aa: SARGAHDRLNSPLH

v_call: TRBV20-1
j_call: TRBJ2-7
cdr3_aa: SAREGGAYEQY

v_call: TRBV20-1
j_call: TRBJ1-5
cdr3_aa: SARDWVDRRNQPQH

v_call: TRBV7-2
j_call: TRBJ2-1
cdr3_aa: ASSFDLRPGNHNEQF

v_call: TRBV9
j_call: TRBJ2-5
cdr3_aa: ASSGSGLAGETQY

v_call: TRBV6-6
j_call: TRBJ1-2
cdr3_aa: ASSPTTRQGGYGYT

v_call: TRBV20-1
j_call: TRBJ2-5
cdr3_aa: SASSGAQGETQY

v_call: TRBV5-1
j_call: TRBJ2-5
cdr3_aa: ASSLPDRGFRETQY